This T cell receptor (beta chain) derives from a study of breast tumors, draining lymph nodes, adjacent tissues. Regarding the study as a whole: Compared with basal-like, luminal-like tumors shared significantly more repertoire with nontumor tissue. That most tumor T cells come from lymph nodes remained unproven. Compared with lymph nodes, tumors were less diverse; compared with nontumor tissue, more. Findings are consistent with lymph node origin and intratumoral expansion of most tumor T cells.

With respect to this clonotype: Its antigen is undetermined.

The germline CDR1 and CDR2 sequences are MNHNY and SVGAGI (reference sequence). Trimming took 4 bases from V and 6 from J, leaving 15 bases between them. There are 15 residues in the CDR3. TCRdb called the multiplex PCR reads again in MiXCR, with one record for every CDR3 protein. Of some 140,000 distinct CDR3 sequences in the sample, about a fifth were seen once. The lymph nodes were axillary draining lymph nodes from breast cancer patients. Sequencing was done on a sample of axillary lymph node tissue. This clonotype was obtained from a female donor with breast cancer. Some clones in this sample may be carry-over from other donors' samples. The rearrangement joins TRBV6-6 to TRBJ2-2; possibly TRBD2 for D (7 bases). This CDR3 reads CASSSGGGLAGELFF. The DNA for the CDR3 is TGTGCCAGCAGTTCTGGGGGGGGCTTGGCCGGGGAGCTGTTTTTT.